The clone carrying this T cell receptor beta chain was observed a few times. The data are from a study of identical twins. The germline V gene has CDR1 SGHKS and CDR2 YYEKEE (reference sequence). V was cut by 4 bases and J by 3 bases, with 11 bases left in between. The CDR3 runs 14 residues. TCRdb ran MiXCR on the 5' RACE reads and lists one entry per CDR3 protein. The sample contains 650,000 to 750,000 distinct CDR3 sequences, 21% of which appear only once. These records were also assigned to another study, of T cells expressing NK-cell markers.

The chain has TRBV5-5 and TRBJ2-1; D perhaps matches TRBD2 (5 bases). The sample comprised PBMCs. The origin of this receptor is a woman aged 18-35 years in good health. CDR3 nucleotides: TGTGCCAGCAGCGTGGACGGAGGCTACAATGAGCAGTTCTTC. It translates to CASSVDGGYNEQFF.